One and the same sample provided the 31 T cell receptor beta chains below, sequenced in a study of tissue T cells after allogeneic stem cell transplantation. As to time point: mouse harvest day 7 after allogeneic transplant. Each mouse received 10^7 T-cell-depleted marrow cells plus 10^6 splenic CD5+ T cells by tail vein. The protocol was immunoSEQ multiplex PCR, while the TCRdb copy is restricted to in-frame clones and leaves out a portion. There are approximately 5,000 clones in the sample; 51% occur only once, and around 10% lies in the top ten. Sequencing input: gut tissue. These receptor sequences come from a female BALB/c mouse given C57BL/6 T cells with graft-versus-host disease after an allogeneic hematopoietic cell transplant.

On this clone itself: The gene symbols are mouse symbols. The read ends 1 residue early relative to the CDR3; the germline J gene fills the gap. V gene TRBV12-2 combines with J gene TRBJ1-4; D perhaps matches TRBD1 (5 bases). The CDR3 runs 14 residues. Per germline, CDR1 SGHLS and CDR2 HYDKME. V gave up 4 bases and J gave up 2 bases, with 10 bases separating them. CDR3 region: CASSPGRSNERLFF. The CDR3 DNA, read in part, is TGTGCCAGCTCCCCGGGACGGTCCAACGAAAGATTATTT.

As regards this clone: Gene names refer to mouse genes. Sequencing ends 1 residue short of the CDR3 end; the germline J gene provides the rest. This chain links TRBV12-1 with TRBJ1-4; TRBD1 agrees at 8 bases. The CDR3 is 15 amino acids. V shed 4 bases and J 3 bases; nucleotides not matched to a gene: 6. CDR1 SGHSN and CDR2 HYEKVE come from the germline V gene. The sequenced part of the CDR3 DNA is TGTGCCAGCTCCCACAGGGGGAACCCCAACGAAAGATTATTT. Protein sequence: CASSHRGNPNERLF. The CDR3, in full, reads CASSHRGNPNERLFF. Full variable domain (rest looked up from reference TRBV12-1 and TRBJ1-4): DSGVVQSPRHIIKEKGGRSVLTCIPISGHSNVVWYQQTLGKELKFLIQHYEKVERDKGFLPSRFSVQQFDDYHSEMNMSALELEDSAMYFCASSHRGNPNERLFFGHGTKLSVL.

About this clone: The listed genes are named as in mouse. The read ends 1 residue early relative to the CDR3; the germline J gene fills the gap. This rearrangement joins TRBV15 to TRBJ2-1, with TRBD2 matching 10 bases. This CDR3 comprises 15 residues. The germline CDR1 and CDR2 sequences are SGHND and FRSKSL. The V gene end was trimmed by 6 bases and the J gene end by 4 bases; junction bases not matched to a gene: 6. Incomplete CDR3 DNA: TGTGCCAGCAGGAAAGACTGGGGGGATTATGCTGAGCAGTTC. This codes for CASRKDWGDYAEQF. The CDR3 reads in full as CASRKDWGDYAEQFF.

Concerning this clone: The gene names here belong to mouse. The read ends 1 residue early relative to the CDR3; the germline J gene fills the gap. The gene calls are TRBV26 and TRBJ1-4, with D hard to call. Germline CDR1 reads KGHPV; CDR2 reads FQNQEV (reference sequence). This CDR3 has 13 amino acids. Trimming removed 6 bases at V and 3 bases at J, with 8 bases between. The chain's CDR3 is CASSRTTNERLFF. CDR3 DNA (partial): TGTGCCAGCAGCCGGACGACCAACGAAAGATTATTT.

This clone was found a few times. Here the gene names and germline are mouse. Partial CDR3 DNA: TGTGCCAGCAGGCAGGGAATTTCCAACGAAAGATTATTT. Residues: CASRQGISNERLF. The complete CDR3 reads CASRQGISNERLFF. This sequence joins TRBV26 and TRBJ1-4, with D perhaps TRBD1 (5 bases). From the germline J gene comes the end of the CDR3, since the read stops 1 residue before it. Germline V gives CDR1 KGHPV, CDR2 FQNQEV (reference sequence). V lost 6 bases and J lost 0, with 8 bases in between. This CDR3 spans 14 amino acids.

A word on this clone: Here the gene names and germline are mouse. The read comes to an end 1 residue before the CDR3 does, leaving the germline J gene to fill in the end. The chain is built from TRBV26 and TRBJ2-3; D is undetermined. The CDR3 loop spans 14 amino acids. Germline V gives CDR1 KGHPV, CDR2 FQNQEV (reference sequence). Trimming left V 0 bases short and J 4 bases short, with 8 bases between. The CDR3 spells CASSLSRTTETLYF. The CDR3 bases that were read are TGTGCCAGCAGTCTGTCCCGGACCACAGAAACGCTGTAT.

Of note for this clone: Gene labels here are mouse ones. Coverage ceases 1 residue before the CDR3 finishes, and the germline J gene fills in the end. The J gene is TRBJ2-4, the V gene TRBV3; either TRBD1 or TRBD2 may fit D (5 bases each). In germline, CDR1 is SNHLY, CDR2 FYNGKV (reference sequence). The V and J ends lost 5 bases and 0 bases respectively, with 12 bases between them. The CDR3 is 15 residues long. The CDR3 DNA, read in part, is TGTGCCAGCAGCCCCCGGGGACGTAGTCAAAACACCTTGTAC. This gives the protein CASSPRGRSQNTLY. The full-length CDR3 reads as CASSPRGRSQNTLYF.

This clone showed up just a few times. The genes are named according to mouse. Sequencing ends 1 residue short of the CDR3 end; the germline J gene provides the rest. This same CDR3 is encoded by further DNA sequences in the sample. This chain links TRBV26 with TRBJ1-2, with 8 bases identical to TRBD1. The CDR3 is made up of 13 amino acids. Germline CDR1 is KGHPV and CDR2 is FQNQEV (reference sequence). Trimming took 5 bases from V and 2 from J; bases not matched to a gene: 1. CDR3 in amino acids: CASSRTGNSDYTF. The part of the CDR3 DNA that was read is TGTGCCAGCAGTAGGACAGGGAACTCCGACTACACC.

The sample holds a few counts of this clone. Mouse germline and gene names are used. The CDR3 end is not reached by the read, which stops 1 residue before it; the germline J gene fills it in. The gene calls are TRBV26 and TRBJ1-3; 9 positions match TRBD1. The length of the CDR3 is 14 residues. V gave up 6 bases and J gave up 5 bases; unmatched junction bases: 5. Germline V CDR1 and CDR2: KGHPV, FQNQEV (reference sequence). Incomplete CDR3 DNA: TGTGCCAGCAGCAGGGACAGGGAAAGAAATACGCTCTAT. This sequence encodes CASSRDRERNTLY. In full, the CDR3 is CASSRDRERNTLYF.

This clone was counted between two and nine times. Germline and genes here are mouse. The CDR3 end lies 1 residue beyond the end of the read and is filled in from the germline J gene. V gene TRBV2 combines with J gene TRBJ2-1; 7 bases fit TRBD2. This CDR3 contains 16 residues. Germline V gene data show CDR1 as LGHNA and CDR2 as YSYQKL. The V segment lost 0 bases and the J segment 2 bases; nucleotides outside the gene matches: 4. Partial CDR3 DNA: TGTGCCAGCAGCCAAGATTTACTGGGGCACTATGCTGAGCAGTTC. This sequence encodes CASSQDLLGHYAEQF. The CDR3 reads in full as CASSQDLLGHYAEQFF.

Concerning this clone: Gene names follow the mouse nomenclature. The chain's CDR3 is CASSDVWGEGQDTQYF. The DNA read from the CDR3 is TGTGCCAGCAGTGATGTCTGGGGGGAGGGCCAAGACACCCAGTAC. This sequence joins TRBV13-3 and TRBJ2-5; 8 nucleotides match TRBD2. The CDR3 end is not reached by the read, which stops 1 residue before it; the germline J gene fills it in. V dropped 0 bases and J dropped 2; count of bases not matched to a gene: 5. This CDR3 spans 16 amino acids. Germline CDR1 is NNHDY and CDR2 is SYVADS.

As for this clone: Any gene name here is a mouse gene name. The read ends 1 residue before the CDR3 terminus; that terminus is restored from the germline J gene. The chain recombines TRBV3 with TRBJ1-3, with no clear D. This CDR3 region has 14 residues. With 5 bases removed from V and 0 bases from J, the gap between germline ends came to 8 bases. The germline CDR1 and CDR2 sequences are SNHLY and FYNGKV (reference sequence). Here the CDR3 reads CASSLINSGNTLYF. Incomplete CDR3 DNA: TGTGCCAGCAGCCTGATTAATTCTGGAAATACGCTCTAT.

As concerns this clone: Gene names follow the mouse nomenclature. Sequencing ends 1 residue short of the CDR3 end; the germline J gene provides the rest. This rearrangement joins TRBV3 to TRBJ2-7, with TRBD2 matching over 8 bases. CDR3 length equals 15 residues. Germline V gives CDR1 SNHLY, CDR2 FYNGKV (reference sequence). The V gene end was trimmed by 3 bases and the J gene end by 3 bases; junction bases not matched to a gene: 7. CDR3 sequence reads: CASSFGLGKGYEQYF. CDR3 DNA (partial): TGTGCCAGCAGCTTTGGACTGGGCAAAGGCTATGAACAGTAC.

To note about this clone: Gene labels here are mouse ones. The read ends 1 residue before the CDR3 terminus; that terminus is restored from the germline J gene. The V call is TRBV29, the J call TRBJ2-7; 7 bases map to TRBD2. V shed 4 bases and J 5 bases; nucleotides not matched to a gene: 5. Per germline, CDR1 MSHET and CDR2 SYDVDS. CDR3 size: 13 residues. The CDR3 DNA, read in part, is TGTGCTAGCAGTTCCCAGTGGGGGGATGAACAGTAC. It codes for CASSSQWGDEQY. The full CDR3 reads CASSSQWGDEQYF.

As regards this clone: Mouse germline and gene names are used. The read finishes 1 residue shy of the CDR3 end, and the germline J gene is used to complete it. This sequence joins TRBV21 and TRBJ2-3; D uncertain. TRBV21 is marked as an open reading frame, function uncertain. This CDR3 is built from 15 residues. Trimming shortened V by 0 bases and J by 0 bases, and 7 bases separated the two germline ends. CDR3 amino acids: CASSQSRGSAETLYF. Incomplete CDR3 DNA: TGTGCTAGCAGTCAATCGCGGGGTAGTGCAGAAACGCTGTAT.

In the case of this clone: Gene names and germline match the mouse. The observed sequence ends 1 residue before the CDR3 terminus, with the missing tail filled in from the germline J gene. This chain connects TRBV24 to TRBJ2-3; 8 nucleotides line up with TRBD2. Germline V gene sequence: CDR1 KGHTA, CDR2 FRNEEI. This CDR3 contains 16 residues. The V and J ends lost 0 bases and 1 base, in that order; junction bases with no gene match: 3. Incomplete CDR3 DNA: TGTGCCAGCAGTCTGTATCCCTGGGGGGGTGCAGAAACGCTGTAT. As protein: CASSLYPWGGAETLY. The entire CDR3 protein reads CASSLYPWGGAETLYF.

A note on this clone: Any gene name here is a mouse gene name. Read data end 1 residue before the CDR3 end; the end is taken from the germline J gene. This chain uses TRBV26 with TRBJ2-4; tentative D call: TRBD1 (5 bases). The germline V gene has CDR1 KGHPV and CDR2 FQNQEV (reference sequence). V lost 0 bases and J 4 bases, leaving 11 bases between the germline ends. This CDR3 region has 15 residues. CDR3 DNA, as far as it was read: TGTGCCAGCAGTCTGTCACTCTTAGGGGAAAACACCTTGTAC. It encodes CASSLSLLGENTLY. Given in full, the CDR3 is CASSLSLLGENTLYF.

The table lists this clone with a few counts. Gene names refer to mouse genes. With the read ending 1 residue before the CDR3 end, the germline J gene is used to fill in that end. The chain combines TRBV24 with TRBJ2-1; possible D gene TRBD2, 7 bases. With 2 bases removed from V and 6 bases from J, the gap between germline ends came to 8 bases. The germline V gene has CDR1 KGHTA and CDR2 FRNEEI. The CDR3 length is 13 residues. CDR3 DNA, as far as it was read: TGTGCCAGCAGTCTGGGGGGGCTTGCTGAGCAGTTC. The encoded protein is CASSLGGLAEQF. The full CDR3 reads CASSLGGLAEQFF.

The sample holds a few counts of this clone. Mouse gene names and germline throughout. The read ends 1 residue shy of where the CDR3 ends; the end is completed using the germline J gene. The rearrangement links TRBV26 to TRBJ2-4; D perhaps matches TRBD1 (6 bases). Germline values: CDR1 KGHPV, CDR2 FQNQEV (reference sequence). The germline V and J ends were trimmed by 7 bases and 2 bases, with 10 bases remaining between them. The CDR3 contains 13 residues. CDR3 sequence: CASIQGYQNTLYF. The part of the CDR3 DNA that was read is TGTGCCAGCATCCAGGGGTATCAAAACACCTTGTAC.

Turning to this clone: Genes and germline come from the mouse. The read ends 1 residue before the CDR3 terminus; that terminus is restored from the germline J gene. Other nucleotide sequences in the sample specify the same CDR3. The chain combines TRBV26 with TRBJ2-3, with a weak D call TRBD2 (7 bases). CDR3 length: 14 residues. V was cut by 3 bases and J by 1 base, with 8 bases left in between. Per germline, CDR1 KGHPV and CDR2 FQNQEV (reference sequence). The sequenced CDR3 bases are TGTGCCAGCAGTCTAGGGGGGCGTGCAGAAACGCTGTAT. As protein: CASSLGGRAETLY. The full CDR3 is CASSLGGRAETLYF.

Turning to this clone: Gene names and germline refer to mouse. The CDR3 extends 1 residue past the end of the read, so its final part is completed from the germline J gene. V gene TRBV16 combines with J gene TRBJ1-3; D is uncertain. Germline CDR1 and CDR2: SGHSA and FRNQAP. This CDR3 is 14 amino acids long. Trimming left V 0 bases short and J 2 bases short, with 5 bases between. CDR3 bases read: TGTGCAAGCAGCTTAGATGGGGCTGGAAATACGCTCTAT. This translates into CASSLDGAGNTLY. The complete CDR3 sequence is CASSLDGAGNTLYF.

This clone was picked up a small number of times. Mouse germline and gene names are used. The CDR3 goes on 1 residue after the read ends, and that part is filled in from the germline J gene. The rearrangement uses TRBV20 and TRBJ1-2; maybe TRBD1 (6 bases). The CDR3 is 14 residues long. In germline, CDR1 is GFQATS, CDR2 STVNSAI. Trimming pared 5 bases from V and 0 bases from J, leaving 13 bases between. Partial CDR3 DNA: TGTGGTGCTTCTCCACAGGGTCCAAACTCCGACTACACC. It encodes CGASPQGPNSDYT. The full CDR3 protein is CGASPQGPNSDYTF.

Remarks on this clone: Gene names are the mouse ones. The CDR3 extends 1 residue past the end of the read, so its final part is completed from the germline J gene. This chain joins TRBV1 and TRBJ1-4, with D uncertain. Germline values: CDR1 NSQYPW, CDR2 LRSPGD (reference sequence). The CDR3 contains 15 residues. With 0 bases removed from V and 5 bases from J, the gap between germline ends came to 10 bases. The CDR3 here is CTCSADRGGNERLFF. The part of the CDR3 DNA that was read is TGCACCTGCAGTGCAGATCGAGGAGGGAACGAAAGATTATTT.

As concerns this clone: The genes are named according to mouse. CDR3 DNA (partial): TGTGCAAGCAGCACCGGACAGGGAGGGAACCAGGCTCCGCTT. This codes for CASSTGQGGNQAPL. The whole CDR3 sequence is CASSTGQGGNQAPLF. The V and J genes are TRBV16 and TRBJ1-5, with 8 bases lining up with TRBD1. The CDR3 end falls 1 residue outside the read, so it is completed with the germline J gene. The CDR3 totals 15 residues. After removal of 5 bases from V and 4 bases from J, the junction contained 7 bases not matched to a gene. The V gene's germline CDR1 is SGHSA and CDR2 FRNQAP.

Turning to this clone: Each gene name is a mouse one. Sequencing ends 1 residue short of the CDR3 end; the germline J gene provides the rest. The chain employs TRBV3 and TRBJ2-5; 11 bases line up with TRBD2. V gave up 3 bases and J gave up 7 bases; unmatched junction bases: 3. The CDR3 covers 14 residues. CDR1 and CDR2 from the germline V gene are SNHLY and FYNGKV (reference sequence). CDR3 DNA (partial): TGTGCCAGCAGCTTGGGGGACTGGGGGAACACCCAGTAC. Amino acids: CASSLGDWGNTQY. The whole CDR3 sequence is CASSLGDWGNTQYF.

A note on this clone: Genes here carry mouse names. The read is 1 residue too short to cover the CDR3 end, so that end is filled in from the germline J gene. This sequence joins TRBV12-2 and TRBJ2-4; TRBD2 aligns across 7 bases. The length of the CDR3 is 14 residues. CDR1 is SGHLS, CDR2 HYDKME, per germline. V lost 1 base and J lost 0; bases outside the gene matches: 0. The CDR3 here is CASSLGGSQNTLYF. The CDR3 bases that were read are TGTGCCAGCTCTCTGGGGGGGAGTCAAAACACCTTGTAC.

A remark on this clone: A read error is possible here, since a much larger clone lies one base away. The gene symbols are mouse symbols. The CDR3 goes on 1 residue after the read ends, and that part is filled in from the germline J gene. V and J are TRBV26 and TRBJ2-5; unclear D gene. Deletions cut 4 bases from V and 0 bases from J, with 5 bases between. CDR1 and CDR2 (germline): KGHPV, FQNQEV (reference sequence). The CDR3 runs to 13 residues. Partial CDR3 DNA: TGTGCCAGCAGTCAGGGTAACCAAGACACCCAGTAC. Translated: CASSQGNQDTQY. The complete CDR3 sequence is CASSQGNQDTQYF.

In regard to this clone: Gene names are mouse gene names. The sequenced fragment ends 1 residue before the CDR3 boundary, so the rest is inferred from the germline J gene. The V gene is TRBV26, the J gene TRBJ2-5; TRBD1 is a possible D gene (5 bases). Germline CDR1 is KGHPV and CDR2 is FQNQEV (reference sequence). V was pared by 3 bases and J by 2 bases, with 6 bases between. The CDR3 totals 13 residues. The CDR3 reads CASSLRAQDTQYF. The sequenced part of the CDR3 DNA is TGTGCCAGCAGTCTCAGGGCCCAAGACACCCAGTAC.

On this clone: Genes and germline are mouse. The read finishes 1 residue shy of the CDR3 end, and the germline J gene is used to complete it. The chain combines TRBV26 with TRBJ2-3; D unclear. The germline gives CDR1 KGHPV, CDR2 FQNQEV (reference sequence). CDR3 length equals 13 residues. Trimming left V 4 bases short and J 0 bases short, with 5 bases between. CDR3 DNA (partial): TGTGCCAGCAGTCCGGACAGTGCAGAAACGCTGTAT. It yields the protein CASSPDSAETLY. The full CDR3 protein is CASSPDSAETLYF.

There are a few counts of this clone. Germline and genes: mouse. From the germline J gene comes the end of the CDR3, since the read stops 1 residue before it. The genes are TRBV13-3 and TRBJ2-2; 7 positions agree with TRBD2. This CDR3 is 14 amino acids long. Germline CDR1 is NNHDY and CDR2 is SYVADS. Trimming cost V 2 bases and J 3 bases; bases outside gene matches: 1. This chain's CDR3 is CASSDWGYTGQLYF. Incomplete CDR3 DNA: TGTGCCAGCAGTGACTGGGGGTACACCGGGCAGCTCTAC.

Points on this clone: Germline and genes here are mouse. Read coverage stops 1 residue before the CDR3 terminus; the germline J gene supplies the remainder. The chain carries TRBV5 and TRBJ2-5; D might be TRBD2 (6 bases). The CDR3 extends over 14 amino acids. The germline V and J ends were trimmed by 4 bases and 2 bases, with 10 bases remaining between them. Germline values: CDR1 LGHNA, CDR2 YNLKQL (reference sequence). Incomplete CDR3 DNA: TGTGCCAGCAGCCCCCGGGACTTCCAAGACACCCAGTAC. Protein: CASSPRDFQDTQY. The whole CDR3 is CASSPRDFQDTQYF.